This T cell receptor (beta chain) stems from a study of blood T cells in healthy people across ages. Findings of the study overall: As age increased, TCR beta diversity per million T cells fell in a roughly linear fashion.

A second PCR of about 7 to 12 cycles used a sample-barcoded 5' primer and a J-beta primer mix. TCRdb reprocessed the 5' RACE reads with MiXCR, giving one entry per CDR3 protein. Counted here are approximately 900,000 distinct CDR3 sequences, about 29% occurring once; the ten biggest clones make up 10% to 13%. This clonotype was observed at least ten times. As yet, its antigen is unknown. These data also featured in a second study, about T cells of mothers and their children.

The sequence came from a woman in her 40s in good health. Sequencing was carried out using blood.

In DNA, the CDR3 is TGTGCCTGGAGTTCCCTCGCCACGGGAGGCTATGGCTACACCTTC. This encodes CAWSSLATGGYGYTF. This rearrangement joins TRBV30 to TRBJ1-2; D unclear. Germline CDR1 GTSNPN, CDR2 SVGIG (reference sequence). The CDR3 runs to 15 residues. Trimming cost V 2 bases and J 4 bases, with 17 bases left between them. Full variable domain (rest looked up from reference TRBV30 and TRBJ1-2): SQTIHQWPATLVQPVGSPLSLECTVEGTSNPNLYWYRQAAGRGLQLLFYSVGIGQISSEVPQNLSASRPQDRQFILSSKKLLLSDSGFYLCAWSSLATGGYGYTFGSGTRLTVV.